Only a few counts were recorded for the clone carrying this T cell receptor (beta chain). Its antigen remains unknown. These data originate in a study of regulatory T cells in long-lasting Graves disease. Regarding the study as a whole: Persistent disease samples used TRBV28, TRBJ1-2 and TRBJ2-5 preferentially.

Library construction for TCR beta used iRepertoire HTBI primers and Arm-PCR of CDR3 regions. MiXCR was run by TCRdb on the multiplex PCR reads, yielding one entry per CDR3 protein. Here the sample spans 350,000 to 550,000 distinct CDR3 sequences, about 14% being singletons. The CDR3 contains 15 residues. Per germline, CDR1 KGHSH and CDR2 LQKENI. Trimming took off 1 base at V and 7 bases at J, with 11 bases between the two ends. The time point was: newly diagnosed GD, antithyroid drugs for less than 3 months. The TCR library was made from RNA that had been extracted from PBMCs in TRIzol. From each patient, nine milliliters of peripheral blood was drawn and collected into an EDTA anticoagulant tube. The sample was also linked to a second study, of T cells in Graves' hyperthyroidism and ophthalmopathy. That study reports: Most thyroid clonotypes that were expanded above 0.001 also turned up in blood.

The sample in question was peripheral blood mononuclear cells (PBMCs), obtained at new diagnosis, from a patient treated with antithyroid drugs. The chain couples TRBV18 to TRBJ1-6; possibly TRBD1 for D (6 bases). This clonotype originated in a woman aged 50 to 65 with Graves disease. The CDR3 is CASSPRGRGNSPLHF. As DNA, the CDR3 is TGTGCCAGCTCACCACGGGGCAGGGGAAATTCACCCCTCCACTTT.